This is a list of T cell receptor beta chains from one sample in a study of blood T cell repertoires in COVID-19. The protocol was immunoSEQ multiplex PCR, while the TCRdb copy is restricted to in-frame clones and leaves out a portion. The sample holds almost 400,000 clones, approximately 90% seen once. Sequenced: PBMCs or T cells enriched from blood (not recorded which). These receptors were collected from a woman between 25 and 40 years old with acute COVID-19. The conserved cysteine and the conserved F or W are not part of the CDR3 here. Each record gives: V gene, J gene, CDR3 protein.

>TRBV19|TRBJ1-5
ASSSRGNQPQH
>TRBV7-6|TRBJ2-3
ASSLLAGSHTDTQY
>TRBV5-6|TRBJ1-6
ASSSVDRGRSPLH
>TRBV6-2/TRBV6-3|TRBJ2-1
ASSRSGLALNEQF
>TRBV18|TRBJ2-7
ASSEQGGPSYEQY
>TRBV27|TRBJ1-6
ASRPFHTGDGNSPLH
>TRBV2|TRBJ1-5
ASSEGGFNQPQH
>TRBV6-2/TRBV6-3|TRBJ1-5
ASSYDPQGRAIVDQPQH
>TRBV9|TRBJ2-1
ASSPLSGGDNEQF
>TRBV4-3|TRBJ1-6
ASSQARGYNSPLH
>TRBV5-5|TRBJ1-2
ASSADISGYT
>TRBV9|TRBJ1-3
ASSAKGAHGNTIY
>TRBV18|TRBJ2-7
ASSPQGASYYEQY
>TRBV5-5|TRBJ2-1
ASSLGYQIAYNEQF
>TRBV6-5|TRBJ2-5
ASSYGREQTQY
>TRBV14|TRBJ2-1
ASSQSRGGLNEQF
>TRBV4-1|TRBJ1-1
ASSLGQMNTEAF
>TRBV14|TRBJ1-1
ASSQGGGRGTEAF
>TRBV7-9|TRBJ1-1
ALQQDTEAF
>TRBV4-2|TRBJ1-2
ASSQDRGGNGYT
>TRBV2|TRBJ1-3
ASKRDRGNTIY
>TRBV18|TRBJ1-2
ASSPPPGQAVSDYGYT
>TRBV24-1|TRBJ2-3
ATSDPGLAGSTDTQY
>TRBV7-8|TRBJ1-5
ASSEQGPQPQH